This T cell receptor beta chain was identified in a study of shared clonotypes between healthy human individuals. A note on this clone: Its antigen is still unknown. The junction does not match germline at one end; this may be a read error.

Healthy HIV-negative adults without recent acute infections or vaccinations served as donors. Germline V CDR1 and CDR2: SSHAT, FNYEAQ (reference sequence). The CDR3 has 15 residues. Study-wide findings and caveats: It was the non-shared clonotypes that had lower generation probabilities than clonotypes shared by all four donors. The rarefaction results pointed to incomplete sorted-subset sequencing despite large depth. Generally, estimated richness proved larger in naive subsets than it did in memory subsets.

The table came from immunoSEQ multiplex PCR; TCRdb's copy has only in-frame clones and leaves some out. The repertoire has roughly 1.4 million clones, just under 99% of them found once; the top ten carry 0.36%. Sequenced sample: naive CD4+ T cells sorted from blood. Noted subset: CD45RA+ positively selected. This sequence joins TRBV7-7 and TRBJ2-1, with 13 nucleotides matching TRBD2. The sequence was obtained from a man aged 25 to 40 in good health. The CDR3 nucleotides read TGTGCTAGCAGCAAACTAGCGGGAGGGAACAATGAGCAGTTCTTC. Translation: CASSKLAGGNNEQFF.